Each of the 18 T cell receptor beta chains below was sequenced from the same sample in a study of blood T cell repertoires in COVID-19. Assay used: immunoSEQ multiplex PCR; TCRdb lists only in-frame clones, some missing. The sample contains approximately 75,000 clones, about 80% of which appear only once. The sample taken for sequencing was peripheral blood. The origin of the receptors is a young man with COVID-19, enrolled during active disease.

The rearrangement uses TRBV20-1 and TRBJ1-1; no reliable D call. CDR3 length: 10 amino acids. Germline V gene sequence: CDR1 DFQATT, CDR2 SNEGSKA (reference sequence). Trimming took 6 bases from V and 5 from J, leaving 7 bases between them. CDR3 region: CSARWTEAFF. CDR3 nucleotide sequence: TGCAGTGCCCGGTGGACTGAAGCTTTCTTT.

The V and J genes are TRBV6-2 or TRBV6-3 and TRBJ1-1, with D tentatively TRBD1 (6 bases). The CDR3 totals 15 residues. CDR1 and CDR2 (germline): MNHEY, SVGEGT. Trimming stripped 6 bases from V and 7 bases from J, with 21 bases between. The DNA for the CDR3 is TGTGCCAGCAGCGGTTCAGGGGCCGCTGCCGATGAAGCTTTCTTT. Its protein is CASSGSGAAADEAFF.

This chain joins TRBV6-2 or TRBV6-3 and TRBJ2-3; maybe TRBD2 (6 bases). Germline lookup yields CDR1 MNHEY and CDR2 SVGEGT. The V gene lost 2 bases and the J gene lost 6 bases, with 15 bases spanning the gap. This CDR3 spans 15 amino acids. CDR3: CASSYGRGIGDTQYF. The CDR3 DNA is TGTGCCAGCAGTTACGGCCGCGGGATAGGGGATACGCAGTATTTT.

The chain uses TRBV28 and TRBJ2-1, with 8 positions matching TRBD2. The CDR3 consists of 17 residues. Germline CDR1 is MDHEN and CDR2 is SYDVKM. V gave up 2 bases and J gave up 4 bases; unmatched junction bases: 10. The CDR3 reads CASSLIYPGGQYNEQFF. In DNA, the CDR3 is TGTGCCAGCAGTTTAATATACCCGGGAGGGCAGTACAATGAGCAGTTCTTC.

The V and J genes are TRBV29-1 and TRBJ2-5; no firm D call. Trimming removed 5 bases from V and 0 bases from J, with 4 bases in between. The germline CDR1 and CDR2 sequences are SQVTM and ANQGSEA. The CDR3 runs 11 residues. CDR3 amino acids: CSVLDQETQYF. CDR3 sequence (DNA): TGCAGCGTTTTAGACCAAGAGACCCAGTACTTC.

The V call is TRBV15, the J call TRBJ2-1, with 7 bases fitting TRBD2. CDR1 is LNHNV and CDR2 is YYDKDF in the germline V gene (reference sequence). J was trimmed by 2 bases and V by 1 base; bases with no gene match: 2. The CDR3 has 15 amino acids. The chain's CDR3 is CATSRGEGTYNEQFF. The CDR3 coding sequence is TGTGCCACCAGCAGAGGGGAGGGTACCTACAATGAGCAGTTCTTC.

On this clone: At one of its ends the junction is not consistent with the germline gene, which may arise from a read error. The gene calls are TRBV7-7 and TRBJ2-5, with 11 nucleotides matching TRBD2. Looked up from germline, CDR1 is SSHAT and CDR2 is FNYEAQ (reference sequence). The CDR3 contains 17 residues. This CDR3 reads CASSSGALAGVSETQYF. In DNA, the CDR3 is TGTGCTAGCAGCTCGGGGGCACTAGCGGGAGTGTCAGAGACCCAGTACTTC.

V and J are TRBV27 and TRBJ1-1, with D perhaps matching TRBD1 (6 bases). This CDR3 is 14 amino acids long. The germline V gene encodes CDR1 MNHEY and CDR2 SMNVEV (reference sequence). V lost 5 bases and J lost 1, with 11 bases in between. CDR3 sequence: CASSLLTGNTEAFF. Written as DNA, the CDR3 is TGTGCCAGCAGTCTCTTGACAGGGAACACTGAAGCTTTCTTT.

The CDR3 sequence is CASSPGQGNEKLFF. CDR3 DNA sequence: TGTGCCAGCAGCCCGGGACAGGGGAATGAAAAACTGTTTTTT. This chain links TRBV7-9 with TRBJ1-4, with 10 bases matching TRBD1. The CDR3 runs to 14 residues. Per germline, CDR1 SEHNR and CDR2 FQNEAQ (reference sequence). The J segment lost 5 bases and the V segment lost 5 bases, leaving 2 bases of the junction unmatched.

This clone was seen only once. V usage is TRBV30 and J usage is TRBJ2-7; tentatively, D is TRBD2 (5 bases). The CDR3 loop spans 13 amino acids. Germline CDR1 is GTSNPN and CDR2 is SVGIG (reference sequence). The V end lost 4 bases, the J end lost 0 bases, and 10 bases lay between the germline ends. The CDR3 nucleotides read TGTGCCTGGACCCGGACTGACTCCTACGAGCAGTACTTC. Translating it yields CAWTRTDSYEQYF.

V gene TRBV9 combines with J gene TRBJ2-2, with D uncertain. V was cut by 0 bases and J by 8 bases, with 14 bases left in between. Germline V lookup: CDR1 SGDLS, CDR2 YYNGEE. This CDR3 has 15 amino acids. CDR3 region: CASSVGVGRLGELFF. CDR3 bases: TGTGCCAGCAGCGTAGGAGTGGGCCGTTTAGGGGAGCTGTTTTTT.

Comment on this clone: The identical CDR3 is also encoded by other nucleotide sequences in the sample. The chain links TRBV28 to TRBJ1-2, with TRBD1 matching over 10 bases. With 4 bases clipped from V and 8 bases from J, the junction kept 4 bases outside the gene matches. The germline V gene encodes CDR1 MDHEN and CDR2 SYDVKM. The CDR3 sequence is 13 residues long. The DNA for the CDR3 is TGTGCCAGCAGTTCCGGGACAGGGGTAGGCTACACCTTC. Its protein is CASSSGTGVGYTF.

The CDR3 loop is CASSRPGLEDTQYF. CDR3 DNA sequence: TGTGCCAGCAGTCGACCGGGACTCGAAGATACGCAGTATTTT. The genes are TRBV6-6 and TRBJ2-3; the D gene is possibly TRBD2 (6 bases). CDR1 is MNHNY and CDR2 is SVGAGI in the germline V gene (reference sequence). This CDR3 contains 14 residues. The V end lost 5 bases, the J end lost 5 bases, and 14 bases lay between the germline ends.

V is TRBV29-1 and J is TRBJ2-3; perhaps TRBD2 as D (6 bases). The CDR3 is 10 amino acids. Germline CDR1 reads SQVTM; CDR2 reads ANQGSEA. V was shortened by 7 bases and J by 10 bases, with 12 bases between the two germline ends. DNA of the CDR3: TGCAGCGGAAGACTAGAGGCGCAGTATTTT. The encoded protein is CSGRLEAQYF.

The CDR3 loop reads CASSRGGLARGSYNEQFF. The CDR3 nucleotides read TGTGCCAGCAGCCGGGGGGGACTAGCGAGAGGGAGCTACAATGAGCAGTTCTTC. This chain connects TRBV5-4 to TRBJ2-1; 10 nucleotides line up with TRBD2. V shed 4 bases and J 3 bases; nucleotides not matched to a gene: 13. The CDR3 contains 18 residues. Germline assignment: CDR1 SGHNT and CDR2 YYREEE (reference sequence).

Here the CDR3 DNA reads TGTGCCAGCAGTTATTCAGGGAGGAACTATGGCTACACCTTC. Translated: CASSYSGRNYGYTF. V usage is TRBV6-6 and J usage is TRBJ1-2, with D perhaps matching TRBD1 (5 bases). CDR1 MNHNY and CDR2 SVGAGI come from the germline V gene (reference sequence). Between the trimmed V and J ends, which lost 3 bases and 2 bases, there was a span of 10 bases. The CDR3 sequence is 14 residues long.

The rearrangement joins TRBV7-8 to TRBJ1-5; D unclear. This CDR3 region has 17 residues. Germline V gives CDR1 SGHVS, CDR2 FQNEAQ. The V end was cut by 0 bases, the J end by 4 bases, with 16 bases between. The DNA of the CDR3 is TGTGCCAGCAGCTTAGCTCCCGCTGGAGAGCCGAATCAGCCCCAGCATTTT. This sequence encodes CASSLAPAGEPNQPQHF.

The chain employs TRBV5-4 and TRBJ2-7; no definite D call. This CDR3 has 13 amino acids. CDR1 and CDR2 from the germline V gene are SGHNT and YYREEE (reference sequence). Trimming shortened V by 1 base and J by 2 bases, and 7 bases separated the two germline ends. The CDR3 sequence is CASSLSYTYEQYF. In DNA, the CDR3 is TGTGCCAGCAGCTTGTCCTATACCTACGAGCAGTACTTC.